This entry concerns a single TCR beta chain. Its antigen remains undetermined. Base quality data are lacking; no much larger clone is found one base away. The data are from a study of OX40 agonist ivuxolimab in advanced cancers. Turning to the overall study: Ivuxolimab, which targeted the costimulatory receptor OX40 (CD134), was an agonistic, fully human IgG2 monoclonal antibody. Intravenous ivuxolimab was administered to patients every 2 weeks at six dose levels: 0.01, 0.1, 0.3, 1.5, 3 and 10 mg/kg. Among the roughly 52 dose-escalation patients, 19 had hepatocellular carcinoma, roughly 15 melanoma, 9 renal cell carcinoma and 9 head and neck cancer. A male proportion of 75% to 85% and a mean age of 60 years, ranging from 23 to 79, were recorded for the dose-escalation cohort. Prior anti-PD-1, anti-PD-L1 or anti-CTLA-4 therapy was permitted, and 40% to 50% of dose-escalation patients had received checkpoint inhibitors. Partial responses occurred in three dose-escalation patients, of whom one had hepatocellular carcinoma and two had cutaneous melanoma. The purpose of peripheral TCRbeta sequencing was to test whether ivuxolimab changed TCR sequence diversity and led to clonal T-cell expansion. The monotherapy dose-escalation portion (N ≈ 50 patients) of the phase I ivuxolimab trial is reported in the paper. Study-wide conclusions, independent of this receptor: The antigen specificity of the clonally expanded peripheral T cells was not determined. At doses of 0.1 to 3.0 mg/kg, clonal expansion of both CD4+ and CD8+ T cells in blood was seen between baseline and week 6. After ivuxolimab, expanded clones were on average more numerous among CD8+ T cells than among CD4+ T cells. Partial responders in the 0.1-3.0 mg/kg groups had among the lowest normalized peripheral clonal expansion, especially among CD8+ T cells. Low levels of normalized T-cell clonal expansion were also seen in some patients who did not respond.

Genomic DNA was extracted from sorted cells for sequencing of the TCRbeta CDR3 region. The immunoSEQ Assay was used to sequence the TCRbeta CDR3 regions. TCRdb provides this immuneACCESS table in a form limited to in-frame rearrangements. Some clones are lacking; in checked studies, under half of them reflect an unresolved V gene, and why the rest are absent is not known. In this sample the table shows 65,000 or so clones, nearly 95% of which occur a single time. Roughly 12% of the sample comes from the top ten. The trial excluded patients who had a history of autoimmune disease or who were on systemic immunosuppression. In every dose cohort, peripheral blood was drawn for TCR sequencing at baseline, cycle 4 day 1, and cycle 7 day 1. The samples were drawn from a first-in-human, open-label, multicenter phase I dose-escalation trial of ivuxolimab. The trial enrolled adults with locally advanced or metastatic head and neck squamous cell, hepatocellular, melanoma or renal cell carcinoma. Before TCR sequencing, CD4+ and CD8+ T cells were separately sorted from peripheral blood.

The germline V gene supplies CDR1 ENHRY and CDR2 SYGVKD. V lost 7 bases and J lost 5 bases, and the count of bases not matched to a germline gene is 5. Taken from cysteine to phenylalanine, the CDR3 has 13 residues. Only the CDR3 region is kept as DNA, spanning 39 bases read in frame from base 1. The origin of this receptor is an adult with an advanced solid tumor such as melanoma, head and neck, liver or kidney cancer. Recombination connected TRBV10-3 to TRBJ2-7; 10 bases in between match TRBD1. This specimen consisted of CD4+ or CD8+ T cells sorted from blood, obtained in a trial of the OX40 agonist ivuxolimab. The sequence in DNA is TGTGCCATCACCCGGGACAGGGGCGACGAGCAGTACTTC. It is translated as CAITRDRGDEQYF.